This paragraph reports one TCR beta chain. The antigen is undetermined. TCRdb ran MiXCR on the 5' RACE reads and lists one entry per CDR3 protein. The sample records 350,000 to 500,000 distinct CDR3 sequences, 20% to 25% being singletons. This sample is drawn from a study of T-cell memory formation after mild COVID-19. About the study: Largely, the TCR clusters proved donor specific. Study outcomes and limitations: Contracting clones from day 15 to 85 showed balanced CD4/CD8; later expanders favored CD4+. Cross-reactive memory appears to have joined, as suggested by some responding clones showing up in pre-infection memory. Largely, contracting CD4+ clones fell within CM and EM, and contracting CD8+ clones within EMRA.

Germline CDR1 reads MGHDK; CDR2 reads SYGVNS. V was clipped by 7 bases and J by 3 bases, with 10 bases between them. The CDR3 is made up of 13 amino acids. Sequenced material: PBMCs or a T cell subset sorted from them (not recorded which). This receptor was taken from an adult woman who had mild COVID-19 (a few samples of this study predate the infection). Cell type and time point are not known. This chain links TRBV25-1 with TRBJ2-1; the D is unclear. CDR3 nucleotides: TGTGCCAGCACCTTACCGGTCTACAATGAGCAGTTCTTC. It is translated as CASTLPVYNEQFF. Drawing the rest from reference TRBV25-1 and TRBJ2-1, the complete variable domain is EADIYQTPRYLVIGTGKKITLECSQTMGHDKMYWYQQDPGMELHLIHYSYGVNSTEKGDLSSESTVSRIRTEHFPLTLESARPSHTSQYLCASTLPVYNEQFFGPGTRLTVL.